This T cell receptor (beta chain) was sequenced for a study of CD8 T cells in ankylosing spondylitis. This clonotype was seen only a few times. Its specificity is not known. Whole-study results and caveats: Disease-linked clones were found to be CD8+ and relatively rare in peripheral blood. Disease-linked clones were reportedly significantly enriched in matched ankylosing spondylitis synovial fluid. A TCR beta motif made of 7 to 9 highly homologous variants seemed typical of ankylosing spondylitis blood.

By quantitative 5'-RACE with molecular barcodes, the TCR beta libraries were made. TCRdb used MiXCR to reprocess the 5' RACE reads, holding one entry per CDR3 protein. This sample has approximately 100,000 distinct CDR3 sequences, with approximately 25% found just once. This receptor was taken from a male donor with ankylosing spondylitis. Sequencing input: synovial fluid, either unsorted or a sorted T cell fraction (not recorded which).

CDR3 sequence: CATSDTGTGGSYGYTF. The DNA of the CDR3 is TGTGCCACCAGTGATACCGGGACAGGAGGAAGCTATGGCTACACCTTC. The chain links TRBV24-1 to TRBJ1-2; 8 nucleotides agree with TRBD1. Germline loops: CDR1 KGHDR, CDR2 SFDVKD. The CDR3 sequence is 16 residues long. V gave up 3 bases and J gave up 4 bases; unmatched junction bases: 9.